This note documents a single TCR beta chain sequence. As to time point: newly diagnosed GD, antithyroid drugs for less than 3 months. RNA from PBMCs was the source of the TCR library. The data were taken from a study of regulatory T cells in long-lasting Graves disease. With iRepertoire HTBI primers and Arm-PCR of CDR3 regions, TCR beta libraries were built. TCRdb independently ran MiXCR on the multiplex PCR reads; one entry per CDR3 protein. Among 400,000 to 500,000 distinct CDR3 sequences listed, just under 15% were seen once. These data are also associated with another study on T cells in Graves' hyperthyroidism and ophthalmopathy.

The clonotype was recovered from a young woman with Graves disease. Source: peripheral blood mononuclear cells (PBMCs), taken at new diagnosis, from a patient treated with antithyroid drugs.

The DNA for the CDR3 is TGCGCCAGCAACGCGGGGGGGACAGGGGCGAACCAAGAGACCCAGTACTTC. Its translation: CASNAGGTGANQETQYF. This chain connects TRBV5-1 to TRBJ2-5; a possible D gene is TRBD1 (10 bases). The CDR3 spans 17 residues. The V end was cut by 6 bases, the J end by 0 bases, with 21 bases between. The V gene's germline CDR1 is SGHRS and CDR2 YFSETQ.